These T cell receptor beta chains were read from a single sample in a study of CD8 T cells in ankylosing spondylitis. TCRdb called the 5' RACE reads again in MiXCR, with one record for every CDR3 protein. The data show some 46,000 distinct CDR3 sequences, approximately 10% seen once. Sequenced sample: blood, either unsorted or a sorted T cell fraction (not recorded which). These receptors came from a male donor with ankylosing spondylitis or in good health (not recorded which). Each CDR3 is given with its conserved first and last residue. D genes are given only for firm matches. Size is omitted from some rows. Given values are once, few, many or a class for expanded clones.

D,J,size,V,CDR3,DNA
NA,TRBJ2-7,many,TRBV20-1,CSARSLKRDRRFYEQYF,TGCAGTGCTAGGAGCCTAAAGCGGGACAGAAGATTCTACGAGCAGTACTTC
NA,TRBJ2-7,NA,TRBV4-2,CASSQELSRNFYEQYF,TGTGCCAGCAGCCAAGAGTTATCCAGGAACTTCTACGAGCAGTACTTC
NA,TRBJ2-6,few,TRBV2,CATRYNSGANVLTF,TGTGCCACCAGATACAACTCTGGGGCCAACGTCCTGACTTTC
TRBD2,TRBJ2-1,NA,TRBV20-1,CSAPSGVGNNEQFF,TGCAGTGCCCCGAGCGGGGTCGGAAACAATGAGCAGTTCTTC
NA,TRBJ2-1,many,TRBV5-1,CASSRDTNNEQFF,TGCGCCAGCAGCCGGGACACGAACAATGAGCAGTTCTTC
TRBD2,TRBJ2-1,many,TRBV5-1,CASNVAGLYNEQFF,TGCGCCAGCAATGTAGCGGGGCTTTACAATGAGCAGTTCTTC
NA,TRBJ2-3,many,TRBV20-1,CSAAGQRLTDTQYF,TGCAGTGCGGCGGGACAGCGCTTAACAGATACGCAGTATTTT
NA,TRBJ1-1,NA,TRBV13,CASSLGLGNTEAFF,TGTGCCAGCAGCTTAGGCCTCGGGAACACTGAAGCTTTCTTT
NA,TRBJ2-2,many,TRBV4-2,CASSQETTNTGELFF,TGTGCCAGCAGCCAAGAGACTACGAACACCGGGGAGCTGTTTTTT
NA,TRBJ2-3,NA,TRBV5-1,CASSLPTGFHTDTQYF,TGCGCCAGCAGCCTGCCTACAGGGTTCCACACAGATACGCAGTATTTT
TRBD1,TRBJ2-3,NA,TRBV20-1,CSAGQGSTDTQYF,TGCAGTGCTGGACAGGGAAGCACAGATACGCAGTATTTT
TRBD1,TRBJ1-2,NA,TRBV12-3/TRBV12-4,CASSMDREYGYTF,TGTGCCAGCAGTATGGACAGGGAGTATGGCTACACCTTC
NA,TRBJ1-2,NA,TRBV15,CATSREQGPYGYTF,TGTGCCACCAGCAGAGAACAAGGCCCCTATGGCTACACCTTC
NA,TRBJ1-5,many,TRBV12-3/TRBV12-4,CASTQGLDQPQHF,TGTGCCAGCACCCAGGGACTTGATCAGCCCCAGCATTTT
NA,TRBJ2-5,NA,TRBV7-9,CASSFTGRGETQYF,TGTGCCAGCAGCTTCACGGGGCGCGGGGAGACCCAGTACTTC
NA,TRBJ2-7,NA,TRBV7-2,CASSPFPGYHEQYF,TGTGCCAGCAGCCCCTTCCCGGGGTACCACGAGCAGTACTTC
NA,TRBJ2-1,NA,TRBV12-3/TRBV12-4,CAVPDPGRSYNEQFF,TGTGCCGTCCCCGACCCGGGGCGATCCTACAATGAGCAGTTCTTC
TRBD1,TRBJ1-2,few,TRBV19,CASGQGVVGYTF,TGTGCCAGTGGACAGGGTGTAGTGGGCTACACCTTC
TRBD1,TRBJ1-5,few,TRBV11-2,CASSLDVDRAGQPQHF,TGTGCCAGCAGCTTAGATGTGGACAGGGCGGGCCAGCCCCAGCATTTT
TRBD1,TRBJ1-1,many,TRBV5-1,CASSSGTGNGFEAFF,TGCGCCAGCAGCAGTGGGACAGGAAATGGGTTTGAAGCTTTCTTT
NA,TRBJ1-1,many,TRBV6-1,CASSPGGPANTEAFF,TGTGCCAGCAGTCCCGGGGGGCCGGCGAACACTGAAGCTTTCTTT
NA,TRBJ2-1,NA,TRBV29-1,CSVAPDSYNEQFF,TGCAGCGTTGCCCCGGACAGCTACAATGAGCAGTTCTTC
TRBD1,TRBJ2-2,NA,TRBV7-9,CASSLNRGNTGELFF,TGTGCCAGCAGCTTGAACAGGGGAAACACCGGGGAGCTGTTTTTT
NA,TRBJ2-3,NA,TRBV30,CAHEPGTTSTDTQYF,TGTGCACACGAACCCGGGACAACTAGCACAGATACGCAGTATTTT
NA,TRBJ1-2,many,TRBV21-1,CASSKIRGWDYGYTF,TGTGCCAGCAGCAAAATCCGTGGATGGGACTATGGCTACACCTTC
NA,TRBJ1-6,few,TRBV7-2,CASSVNRARVSPLHF,TGTGCCAGCAGCGTAAACAGGGCGAGGGTTTCACCCCTCCACTTT
NA,TRBJ1-4,NA,TRBV5-1,CASSLGQGNEKLFF,TGCGCCAGCAGCTTGGGGCAGGGTAATGAAAAACTGTTTTTT
NA,TRBJ2-7,many,TRBV6-6,CASSLPGLEQYF,TGTGCCAGCAGCCTCCCGGGACTCGAGCAGTACTTC
NA,TRBJ1-6,few,TRBV30,CARGTRRNSPLHF,TGTGCCCGGGGCACTCGGAGGAATTCACCCCTCCACTTT
NA,TRBJ2-5,few,TRBV12-3/TRBV12-4,CASSLVGGSVETQYF,TGTGCCAGCAGTTTGGTGGGGGGCTCCGTGGAGACCCAGTACTTC
TRBD1,TRBJ2-7,NA,TRBV19,CASRARGSAYEQYF,TGTGCCAGTAGGGCCAGGGGGTCGGCCTACGAGCAGTACTTC
TRBD1,TRBJ1-1,few,TRBV12-3/TRBV12-4,CASTTGGFTEAFF,TGTGCCAGCACAACAGGGGGCTTTACTGAAGCTTTCTTT
NA,TRBJ1-6,medium-sized,TRBV15,CATSRADRRNSPLHF,TGTGCCACCAGCAGGGCGGACAGACGGAATTCACCCCTCCACTTT
NA,TRBJ1-6,few,TRBV2,CATRLHQLNSPLHF,TGTGCCACAAGACTTCACCAGCTTAATTCACCCCTCCACTTT
TRBD1,TRBJ2-1,many,TRBV2,CAIQTGWDNEQFF,TGTGCCATCCAGACAGGGTGGGACAATGAGCAGTTCTTC
NA,TRBJ1-6,many,TRBV20-1,CSANGAAGSPLHF,TGCAGTGCTAACGGTGCCGCGGGGTCACCCCTCCACTTT
NA,TRBJ2-7,NA,TRBV28,CASSLRLSSYEQYF,TGTGCCAGCAGTTTAAGGCTTTCCTCCTACGAGCAGTACTTC
NA,TRBJ2-1,many,TRBV5-1,CASNSEITGNDEQFF,TGCGCCAGCAACTCCGAAATCACAGGGAACGATGAGCAGTTCTTC
TRBD2,TRBJ2-3,NA,TRBV5-1,CASSPTGLAGYSTDTQYF,TGCGCCAGCAGCCCAACCGGACTAGCGGGGTACTCGACAGATACGCAGTATTTT
NA,TRBJ2-2,many,TRBV18,CASSPPNTGELFF,TGTGCCAGCTCACCACCGAACACCGGGGAGCTGTTTTTT
NA,TRBJ2-1,many,TRBV14,CASSQGWGSTYNEQFF,TGTGCCAGCAGCCAAGGATGGGGGTCGACCTACAATGAGCAGTTCTTC
NA,TRBJ2-3,many,TRBV12-3/TRBV12-4,CASSLDKARDTQYF,NA
TRBD1,TRBJ2-2,many,TRBV28,CASSSWTGDGSGELFF,TGTGCCAGCAGCTCATGGACAGGCGACGGTTCCGGGGAGCTGTTTTTT
TRBD2,TRBJ2-7,NA,TRBV5-1,CASSFQDSGGNYEQYF,TGCGCCAGCAGCTTCCAGGACAGCGGGGGTAACTACGAGCAGTACTTC
NA,TRBJ1-1,many,TRBV12-3/TRBV12-4,CASSFSVGNTEAFF,TGTGCCAGCAGTTTCTCGGTGGGGAACACTGAAGCTTTCTTT
NA,TRBJ2-5,NA,TRBV5-4,CASSLRSGKETQYF,TGTGCTAGCAGCTTGAGGAGCGGAAAAGAGACCCAGTACTTC
NA,TRBJ2-7,many,TRBV29-1,CSVPNRGEQYF,TGCAGCGTGCCAAACCGGGGCGAGCAGTACTTC
NA,TRBJ1-1,many,TRBV5-1,CASSLDRDTEAFF,TGCGCCAGCAGCTTGGACAGAGACACTGAAGCTTTCTTT
NA,TRBJ2-7,many,TRBV3-1,CASSQGGDHEQYF,TGTGCCAGCAGCCAAGGCGGGGACCACGAGCAGTACTTC
TRBD2,TRBJ2-1,many,TRBV3-1,CASSRRTSGVNEQFF,TGTGCCAGCAGCCGTCGGACTAGCGGGGTGAATGAGCAGTTCTTC
NA,TRBJ1-2,NA,TRBV15,CATSRPRSLKDGYTF,TGTGCCACCAGCCGCCCAAGGAGTCTTAAGGATGGCTACACCTTC
NA,TRBJ2-3,many,TRBV12-3/TRBV12-4,CASSLGVPNTQYF,TGTGCCAGCAGTTTAGGAGTACCGAATACGCAGTATTTT
NA,TRBJ1-5,many,TRBV20-1,CSARAGTDSNQPQHF,TGCAGTGCTAGGGCCGGGACGGATAGCAATCAGCCCCAGCATTTT
NA,TRBJ2-7,many,TRBV5-1,CASSPGQNYEQYF,TGCGCCAGCAGCCCTGGACAGAACTACGAGCAGTACTTC
NA,TRBJ1-2,many,TRBV7-2,CASSLSQGNYGYTF,TGTGCCAGCAGCTTAAGTCAGGGAAACTATGGCTACACCTTC